Presented here are 9 T cell receptor beta chains from one specimen sequenced in a study of T cells in Graves' hyperthyroidism and ophthalmopathy. RNA transcripts yielded amplified TCR beta CDR3 regions. The TCR CDR3 first-round RT-PCR relied on the HTBI primer set. TCRdb ran MiXCR on the multiplex PCR reads and lists one entry per CDR3 protein. The data hold around 290,000 distinct CDR3 sequences, with roughly 15% observed a single time. The specimen sequenced was blood. These receptors were taken from a woman aged 40 to 55 with Graves' hyperthyroidism.

This clonotype was seen only a few times. V usage is TRBV4-2 and J usage is TRBJ2-3; D is possibly TRBD1 or TRBD2 (5 bases each). V was clipped by 0 bases and J by 1 base, with 8 bases between them. The CDR3 has 15 amino acids. Germline V lookup: CDR1 LGHNA, CDR2 YNFKEQ. The CDR3 loop reads CASSQDSGRTDTQYF. The CDR3 DNA is TGTGCCAGCAGCCAAGATTCGGGGCGCACAGATACGCAGTATTTT.

This clonotype was observed a handful of times. The chain carries TRBV5-1 and TRBJ2-5; TRBD2 matches 7 bases. Germline CDR1 SGHRS, CDR2 YFSETQ. V lost 0 bases to trimming and J lost 1 base; unmatched junction nucleotides: 3. This CDR3 is 15 amino acids long. DNA of the CDR3: TGCGCCAGCAGCTTGGGGTCTAGCGGCCAAGAGACCCAGTACTTC. Protein sequence: CASSLGSSGQETQYF.

This clonotype was counted ten times or more. This chain connects TRBV12-3 or TRBV12-4 to TRBJ1-2; D is unclear. The CDR3 loop spans 12 amino acids. Trimming shortened V by 7 bases and J by 8 bases, and 14 bases separated the two germline ends. The CDR3 coding sequence is TGTGCCAGCACCCGCGCCCAGTCGGGCTACACCTTC. It codes for CASTRAQSGYTF.

This clonotype was seen many times. The chain joins TRBV15 to TRBJ2-1; the D gene is possibly TRBD2 (5 bases). The CDR3 extends over 13 amino acids. Germline CDR1 reads LNHNV; CDR2 reads YYDKDF (reference sequence). Trimming left V 4 bases short and J 7 bases short, with 11 bases between. The CDR3 loop is CATSNRRWNEQFF. Written as DNA, the CDR3 is TGTGCCACCAGCAATCGGAGGTGGAATGAGCAGTTCTTC. Supplemented by reference TRBV15 and TRBJ2-1, the full variable domain reads DAMVIQNPRYQVTQFGKPVTLSCSQTLNHNVMYWYQQKSSQAPKLLFHYYDKDFNNEADTPDNFQSRRPNTSFCFLDIRSPGLGDTAMYLCATSNRRWNEQFFGPGTRLTVL.

This clonotype was recorded once. V usage is TRBV18 and J usage is TRBJ2-7, with 9 bases identical to TRBD1. Germline CDR1 is KGHSH and CDR2 is LQKENI. The CDR3 sequence is 16 residues long. V shed 3 bases, J shed 1 base, and the junction held 7 bases outside the gene matches. For the CDR3, the DNA is TGTGCCAGCTCACCCAGACAGGGGGGATTATCCTACGAGCAGTACTTC. It is translated as CASSPRQGGLSYEQYF.

The genes are TRBV19 and TRBJ2-1; D is ambiguous. Germline V gene lookup returns CDR1 LNHDA and CDR2 SQIVND (reference sequence). Trimming took off 2 bases at V and 8 bases at J, with 4 bases between the two ends. This CDR3 contains 11 residues. CDR3 sequence (DNA): TGTGCCAGTAGTATAAGATATGAGCAGTTCTTC. Translating gives CASSIRYEQFF.

This clonotype came up many times. The V gene is TRBV20-1, the J gene TRBJ2-5, with 8 positions matching TRBD2. This CDR3 comprises 14 residues. CDR1 is DFQATT, CDR2 SNEGSKA, per germline (reference sequence). The V and J ends lost 5 bases and 5 bases, in that order; junction bases with no gene match: 10. This CDR3 is CSAFPFTGGETQYF. CDR3 coding DNA: TGCAGTGCTTTCCCCTTTACGGGGGGGGAGACCCAGTACTTC.

This clonotype has only a few counts. The CDR3 region has the DNA TGTGCCAGCAGCGTAGGGGCGGAGAAGGGCTACACCTTC. Residues: CASSVGAEKGYTF. V is TRBV9 and J is TRBJ1-2, with no clear D. V lost 0 bases and J 8 bases, leaving 11 bases between the germline ends. CDR1 is SGDLS and CDR2 is YYNGEE in the germline V gene. The CDR3 consists of 13 residues.

As for this clonotype: This may come from a read error, since a much larger clone is one base off. The V call is TRBV12-3 or TRBV12-4, the J call TRBJ1-3, with D possibly TRBD1 on 5 matching bases. The CDR3 sequence is 17 residues long. CDR3 region: CPSSFSESTASGNTIYF. The CDR3 DNA reads TGTCCCAGCAGTTTCTCAGAGTCGACAGCCTCTGGAAACACCATATATTTT.